Presented here are 9 T cell receptor beta chains from one specimen sequenced in a study of neurological immune-mediated disorders. TCRdb re-derived calls from the 5' RACE reads in MiXCR, one entry per CDR3 protein. Of 55,000 to 65,000 distinct CDR3 sequences listed, less than 10% are singletons. The time point denotes: longitudinal time-point 2. Source material: PBMCs. These receptors were taken from a man aged 25 to 40 in good health.

This clonotype was seen ten or more times. CDR3: CSARDQLLGYEQYF. CDR3 in DNA: TGCAGTGCTAGAGATCAACTTCTTGGCTACGAGCAGTACTTC. V usage is TRBV20-1 and J usage is TRBJ2-7; D gene unclear. V was clipped by 0 bases and J by 3 bases, with 12 bases between them. This CDR3 spans 14 amino acids. Germline V CDR1 and CDR2: DFQATT, SNEGSKA (reference sequence).

Many counts were recorded for this clonotype. V is TRBV10-3 and J is TRBJ2-1; D not certain. V was trimmed by 2 bases and J by 0 bases, leaving 8 bases between them. Germline lookup yields CDR1 ENHRY and CDR2 SYGVKD. The CDR3 runs 15 residues. The CDR3 DNA reads TGTGCCATCAGTGAGAAGGAGTTCTCCTACAATGAGCAGTTCTTC. Translation gives CAISEKEFSYNEQFF.

This clonotype was picked up many times. The CDR3 loop reads CAWSVHFGTSGGRDSYNEQFF. CDR3 sequence (DNA): TGTGCCTGGAGTGTACATTTTGGGACTAGCGGGGGGCGGGATTCCTACAATGAGCAGTTCTTC. The V and J genes are TRBV30 and TRBJ2-1, with 15 bases that match TRBD2. The CDR3 runs to 21 residues. The V segment lost 0 bases and the J segment 1 base; nucleotides outside the gene matches: 13. Germline loops: CDR1 GTSNPN, CDR2 SVGIG (reference sequence).

This clonotype showed up just a few times. The rearrangement links TRBV7-3 to TRBJ2-1, with TRBD1 identical over 7 bases. CDR3 length: 14 amino acids. Germline V gives CDR1 SGHTA, CDR2 FQGTGA. V shed 5 bases, J shed 7 bases, and the junction held 8 bases outside the gene matches. The CDR3 here is CASSRTGPVNEQFF. The CDR3 bases are TGTGCCAGCAGCCGGACAGGTCCCGTGAATGAGCAGTTCTTC. Full variable domain (outside the CDR3, taken from reference TRBV7-3 and TRBJ2-1): GAGVSQTPSNKVTEKGKYVELRCDPISGHTALYWYRQSLGQGPEFLIYFQGTGAADDSGLPNDRFFAVRPEGSVSTLKIQRTERGDSAVYLCASSRTGPVNEQFFGPGTRLTVL.

J is TRBJ2-1 and V is TRBV19; a possible D gene is TRBD1 (6 bases). The CDR3 has 16 amino acids. V was shortened by 5 bases and J by 2 bases, with 16 bases between the two germline ends. Germline CDR1 LNHDA, CDR2 SQIVND (reference sequence). The CDR3 coding sequence is TGTGCCAGTAGTGGGCTAGGACAGCGACCCTACAATGAGCAGTTCTTC. Its protein product is CASSGLGQRPYNEQFF.

This clonotype has ten or more counts. The CDR3, as DNA: TGCAGTGCTTATACAGATACGCAGTATTTT. It encodes CSAYTDTQYF. The gene calls are TRBV20-1 and TRBJ2-3, with unresolved D. CDR1 is DFQATT and CDR2 is SNEGSKA in the germline V gene (reference sequence). Between the trimmed V and J ends, which lost 5 bases and 3 bases, there was a span of 3 bases. There are 10 residues in the CDR3.

This clonotype has ten or more counts. The chain recombines TRBV6-1 with TRBJ1-1, with a possible D match to TRBD1 (5 bases). Germline assignment: CDR1 MNHNS and CDR2 SASEGT. The CDR3 runs 12 residues. Trimming removed 2 bases from V and 8 bases from J, with 9 bases in between. DNA for the CDR3: TGTGCCAGCAGTGAAACTGGGACGGAAGCTTTCTTT. Residues: CASSETGTEAFF.

V gene TRBV5-1 combines with J gene TRBJ2-7; 8 nucleotides match TRBD2. V was pared by 3 bases and J by 5 bases, with 7 bases of the junction left unmatched. Per the germline V gene, CDR1 is SGHRS and CDR2 is YFSETQ. The CDR3 has 14 residues. The CDR3 nucleotides are TGCGCCAGCAGCTCACAGCGGGAGAAAGACGAGCAGTACTTC. Its translation is CASSSQREKDEQYF.

In this sample, this clonotype turned up many times. The chain joins TRBV15 to TRBJ2-7; 10 bases match TRBD1. Germline loops: CDR1 LNHNV, CDR2 YYDKDF (reference sequence). The CDR3 has 15 amino acids. V lost 3 bases, J lost 3 bases, and 5 bases stayed unmatched. The CDR3 region is CATSSFGQGGYEQYF. CDR3 nucleotide sequence: TGTGCCACCAGCAGCTTCGGACAGGGGGGCTACGAGCAGTACTTC.